The present TCR beta chain was sequenced within a study of T cell responses to AZD1222 COVID-19 vaccine. The study's findings and limits: Spike-wide vaccine-associated CD4 TCRs dominated at 160-218 and 743-854. The number of AZD1222 recipients seropositive at baseline was only five to seven.

Worth noting for this clone: What it binds is unknown.

Germline CDR1 KGHSH, CDR2 LQKENI. Unmatched junction bases numbered 22, after V lost 4 bases and J lost 1 base. The CDR3 length is 21 residues. Profiled with immunoSEQ multiplex PCR; TCRdb holds only in-frame clones, not every one. The table has about 160,000 clones, 88% seen once. The sample consisted of peripheral blood, taken 28 days after the second AZD1222 dose. The J gene is TRBJ2-3, the V gene TRBV18, with TRBD2 identical over 8 bases. The TCR comes from an adult who received the AZD1222 COVID-19 vaccine. CDR3 sequence reads: CASSRRTNQRNLAGRTDTQYF. CDR3 DNA: TGTGCCAGCTCACGGCGAACAAATCAAAGGAATTTAGCGGGGCGCACAGATACGCAGTATTTT.